The 4 T cell receptor beta chains given below trace back to one sample, sequenced in a study of blood T cell repertoires in COVID-19. Assay: immunoSEQ multiplex PCR; the TCRdb copy retains only in-frame clones and omits some. The sample consists of 270,000 or so clones, roughly four fifths of them appearing once. The sequenced sample consisted of peripheral blood. Receptors originate from a woman aged 45 to 65 who had recovered from COVID-19.

The chain has TRBV7-3 and TRBJ2-3; D is ambiguous. CDR1 is SGHTA and CDR2 is FQGTGA in the germline V gene. The V and J ends lost 5 bases and 6 bases respectively, with 9 bases between them. CDR3 length: 12 residues. The CDR3 sequence is CASSISPDTQYF. CDR3 bases: TGTGCCAGCAGCATTAGCCCTGATACGCAGTATTTT.

On this clone itself: The same CDR3 arises from other DNA sequences in this sample as well. CDR3 DNA: TGTGCCAGTAGTGACAGAGTTAATCAGCCCCAGCATTTT. This gives the protein CASSDRVNQPQHF. The chain joins TRBV19 to TRBJ1-5; weak D call: TRBD1 (5 bases). From germline, CDR1 is LNHDA and CDR2 SQIVND (reference sequence). V dropped 5 bases and J dropped 4 bases, with 9 bases sitting between them. The CDR3 has 13 amino acids.

The chain combines TRBV6-2 or TRBV6-3 with TRBJ2-1; D unclear. In germline, CDR1 is MNHEY, CDR2 SVGEGT. This CDR3 spans 14 amino acids. V was cut by 5 bases and J by 2 bases, with 10 bases left in between. The CDR3 DNA reads TGTGCCAGCAGTCAGAGGCGACCCTACAATGAGCAGTTCTTC. Its protein product is CASSQRRPYNEQFF.

The chain couples TRBV28 to TRBJ1-1, with TRBD1 matching 9 bases. Per germline, CDR1 MDHEN and CDR2 SYDVKM. This CDR3 comprises 14 residues. The V segment lost 6 bases and the J segment 0 bases; nucleotides outside the gene matches: 2. The CDR3 nucleotides are TGTGCCAGCAGGCGACAGGGGGTGAACACTGAAGCTTTCTTT. This encodes CASRRQGVNTEAFF.